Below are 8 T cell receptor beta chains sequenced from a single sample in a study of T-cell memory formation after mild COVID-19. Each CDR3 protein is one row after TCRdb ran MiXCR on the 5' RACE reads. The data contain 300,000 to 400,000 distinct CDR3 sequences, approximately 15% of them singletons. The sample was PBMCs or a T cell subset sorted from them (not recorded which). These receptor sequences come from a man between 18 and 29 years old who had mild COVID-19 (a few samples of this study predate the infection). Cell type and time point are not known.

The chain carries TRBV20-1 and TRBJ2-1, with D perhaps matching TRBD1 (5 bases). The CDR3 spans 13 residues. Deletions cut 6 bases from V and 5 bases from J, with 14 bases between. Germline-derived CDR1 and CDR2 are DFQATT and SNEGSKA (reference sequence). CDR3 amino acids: CSAGRGRDNEQFF. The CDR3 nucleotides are TGCAGTGCCGGTAGGGGCAGAGACAATGAGCAGTTCTTC.

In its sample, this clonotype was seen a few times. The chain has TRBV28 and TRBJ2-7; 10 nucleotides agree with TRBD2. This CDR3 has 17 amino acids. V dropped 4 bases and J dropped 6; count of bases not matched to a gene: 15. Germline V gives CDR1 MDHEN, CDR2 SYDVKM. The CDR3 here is CASSSPRGAGGPVEQYV. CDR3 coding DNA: TGTGCCAGCAGTTCCCCCAGGGGAGCGGGGGGGCCCGTCGAGCAGTACGTC.

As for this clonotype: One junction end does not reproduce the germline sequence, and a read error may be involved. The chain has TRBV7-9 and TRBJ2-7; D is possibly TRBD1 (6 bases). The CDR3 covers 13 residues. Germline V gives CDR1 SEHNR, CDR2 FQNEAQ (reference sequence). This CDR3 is CASRLEDSYEQYF. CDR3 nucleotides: TGTGCCAGCAGATTAGAGGACAGCTACGAGCAGTACTTC.

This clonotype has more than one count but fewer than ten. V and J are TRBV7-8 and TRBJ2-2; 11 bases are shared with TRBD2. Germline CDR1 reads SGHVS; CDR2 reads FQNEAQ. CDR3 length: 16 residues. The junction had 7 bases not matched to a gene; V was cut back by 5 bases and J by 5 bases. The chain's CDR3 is CASSGSGGAETGELFF. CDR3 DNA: TGTGCCAGCAGCGGTAGCGGGGGGGCCGAAACCGGGGAGCTGTTTTTT.

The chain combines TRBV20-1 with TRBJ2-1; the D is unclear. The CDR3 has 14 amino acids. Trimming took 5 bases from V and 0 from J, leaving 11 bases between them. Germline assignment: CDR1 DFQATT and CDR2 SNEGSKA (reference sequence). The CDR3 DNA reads TGCAGTGCTCGTGACACCGCCTCCTACAATGAGCAGTTCTTC. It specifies CSARDTASYNEQFF.

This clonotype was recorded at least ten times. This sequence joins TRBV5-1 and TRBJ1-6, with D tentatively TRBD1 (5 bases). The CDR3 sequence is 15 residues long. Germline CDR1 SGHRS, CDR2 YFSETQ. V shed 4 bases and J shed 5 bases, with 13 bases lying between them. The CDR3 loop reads CASSLSSGNNSPLHF. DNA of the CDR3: TGCGCCAGCAGCCTGAGCTCAGGGAATAATTCACCCCTCCACTTT.

The CDR3 sequence is CASSPSGLNSNQPQHF. The CDR3 DNA follows: TGTGCCAGCAGTCCCTCGGGGTTGAATAGCAATCAGCCCCAGCATTTT. The chain employs TRBV27 and TRBJ1-5, with D uncertain. This CDR3 spans 16 amino acids. V lost 5 bases and J 0 bases, leaving 14 bases between the germline ends. CDR1 is MNHEY, CDR2 SMNVEV, per germline (reference sequence).

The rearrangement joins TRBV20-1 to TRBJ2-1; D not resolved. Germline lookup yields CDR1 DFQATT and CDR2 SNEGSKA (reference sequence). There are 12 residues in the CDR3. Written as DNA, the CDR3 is TGCAGCGCGGCAGGTTCAGTAAATGAGCAGTTCTTC. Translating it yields CSAAGSVNEQFF.